The TCR beta chain under discussion was sequenced for a study of technical replicates of blood from a handful of donors. This clone occurred once. The protocol was immunoSEQ multiplex PCR, while the TCRdb copy is restricted to in-frame clones and leaves out a portion. There are about 80,000 clones in the sample; roughly 90% occur only once, and roughly 0.4% lies in the top ten. J was trimmed by 0 bases and V by 10 bases; bases with no gene match: 5. The CDR3 runs to 14 residues. CDR1 is MNHEY, CDR2 SVGAGI, per germline. The sequence was obtained from a human donor in good health. The sequencing sample was made of T cells isolated from PBMCs. The chain joins TRBV6-5 to TRBJ2-2, with TRBD2 identical over 7 bases. The CDR3 is CATRAGTNTGELFF. The CDR3 DNA follows: TGTGCCACCAGAGCGGGAACGAACACCGGGGAGCTGTTTTTT.